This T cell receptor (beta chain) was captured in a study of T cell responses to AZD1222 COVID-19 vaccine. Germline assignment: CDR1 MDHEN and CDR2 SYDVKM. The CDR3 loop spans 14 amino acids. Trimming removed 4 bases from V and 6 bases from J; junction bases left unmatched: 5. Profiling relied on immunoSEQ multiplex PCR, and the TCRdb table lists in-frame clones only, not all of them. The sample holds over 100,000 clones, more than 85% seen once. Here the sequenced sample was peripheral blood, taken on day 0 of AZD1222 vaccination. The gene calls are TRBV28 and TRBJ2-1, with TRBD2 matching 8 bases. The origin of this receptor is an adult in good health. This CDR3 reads CASSSGLEPNEQFF. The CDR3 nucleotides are TGTGCCAGCAGTTCGGGACTAGAACCCAATGAGCAGTTCTTC.